This entry concerns a single T cell receptor beta chain. The data stem from a study of T cells in Graves' hyperthyroidism and ophthalmopathy. Researchers amplified the TCR beta CDR3 regions from RNA transcripts. RT-PCR in the first round (using the HTBI primer set) targeted the TCR CDR3. TCRdb itself ran the multiplex PCR reads through MiXCR, one entry per CDR3 protein. The sample has about 420,000 distinct CDR3 sequences; 15% to 17% are singletons. Trimming left V 0 bases short and J 3 bases short, with 8 bases between. This CDR3 is 13 amino acids long. The germline CDR1 and CDR2 sequences are GTSNPN and SVGIG (reference sequence).

The sequencing sample was made of blood. The J gene is TRBJ1-1, the V gene TRBV30; D uncertain. The TCR comes from a woman between 18 and 30 years old with Graves' hyperthyroidism. CDR3 protein: CAWSVPLYTEAFF. The CDR3, as DNA: TGTGCCTGGAGTGTACCCCTTTACACTGAAGCTTTCTTT.